The clone carrying this TCR beta chain was found many times. Its antigen is unknown. This record comes from a study of T cells in Graves' hyperthyroidism and ophthalmopathy. V lost 5 bases, J lost 2 bases, and 22 bases lay in between. Germline V gives CDR1 MNHNS, CDR2 SASEGT. This CDR3 is built from 19 residues. Using RNA transcripts as the source, TCR beta CDR3 regions were amplified. In the first-round RT-PCR of the TCR CDR3, the HTBI primer set was used. Using its own MiXCR run on the multiplex PCR reads, TCRdb lists one record per CDR3 protein. Among 550,000 to 600,000 distinct CDR3 sequences listed, about half were seen once. Study-wide findings and caveats: Ophthalmopathy, as predicted by the model, came a median 6.5 months after the prediction. Most expanded thyroid clonotypes above 0.001 recurred in blood.

Patients having uncontrolled infection, another autoimmune disease, pregnancy or lactation were not included. Diagnosing involved the use of clinical symptoms, serum thyroxine and TRAb, thyroid ultrasound and orbital computed tomography. J is TRBJ2-6 and V is TRBV6-1; D remains unclear. This sequence was found in an adult woman with Graves' disease, either hyperthyroidism or ophthalmopathy (not recorded which). The sample taken for sequencing was peripheral blood or thyroid tissue (not recorded which). For the CDR3, the DNA is TGTGCCAGCAGTTACTCGCGTCGACTTTGGATGGCTGGGGCCAACGTCCTGACTTTC. This sequence encodes CASSYSRRLWMAGANVLTF.